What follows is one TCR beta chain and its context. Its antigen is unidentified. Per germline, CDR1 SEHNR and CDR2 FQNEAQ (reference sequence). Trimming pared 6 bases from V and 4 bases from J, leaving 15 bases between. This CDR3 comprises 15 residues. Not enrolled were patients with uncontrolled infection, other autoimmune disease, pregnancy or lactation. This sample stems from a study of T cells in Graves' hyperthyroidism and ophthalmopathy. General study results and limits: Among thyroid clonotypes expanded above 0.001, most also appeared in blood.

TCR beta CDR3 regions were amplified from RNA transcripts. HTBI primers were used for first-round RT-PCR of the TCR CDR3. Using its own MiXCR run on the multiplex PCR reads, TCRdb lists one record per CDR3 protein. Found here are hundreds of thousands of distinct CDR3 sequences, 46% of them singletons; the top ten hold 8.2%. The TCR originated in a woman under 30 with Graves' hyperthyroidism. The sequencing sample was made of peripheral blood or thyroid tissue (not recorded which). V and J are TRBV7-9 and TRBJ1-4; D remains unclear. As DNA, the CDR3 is TGTGCCAGCAGTTGGGAGCGGGAGATTAATGAAAAACTGTTTTTT. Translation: CASSWEREINEKLFF.